This TCR beta chain was captured by sequencing in a study of T-cell memory formation after mild COVID-19. CDR3 size: 13 residues. Germline-derived CDR1 and CDR2 are LGHDT and YNNKEL (reference sequence). V gave up 1 base and J gave up 0 bases, with 3 bases separating them. Via MiXCR, TCRdb re-called the 5' RACE reads, giving one row per CDR3 protein. The sample lists hundreds of thousands of distinct CDR3 sequences, approximately 15% seen once, with less than 25% in the top ten. J is TRBJ1-1 and V is TRBV3-1; no definite D call. Sequenced: PBMCs or a T cell subset sorted from them (not recorded which). This sequence was found in a man aged 18 to 30 who had mild COVID-19 (a few samples of this study predate the infection). Cell type and time point are not known. Here the CDR3 reads CASSQVMNTEAFF. The CDR3 DNA reads as TGTGCCAGCAGCCAAGTAATGAACACTGAAGCTTTCTTT.